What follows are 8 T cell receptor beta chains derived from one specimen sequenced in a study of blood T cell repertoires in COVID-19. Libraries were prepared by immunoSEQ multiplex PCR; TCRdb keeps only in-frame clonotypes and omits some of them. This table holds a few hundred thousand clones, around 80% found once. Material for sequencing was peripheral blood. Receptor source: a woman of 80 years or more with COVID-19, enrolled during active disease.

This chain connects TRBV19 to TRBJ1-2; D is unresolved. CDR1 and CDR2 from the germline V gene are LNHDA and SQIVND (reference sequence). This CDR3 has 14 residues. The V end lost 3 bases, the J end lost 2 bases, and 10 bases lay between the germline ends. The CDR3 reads CASSIGGPNYGYTF. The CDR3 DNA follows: TGTGCCAGTAGTATCGGCGGGCCAAACTATGGCTACACCTTC.

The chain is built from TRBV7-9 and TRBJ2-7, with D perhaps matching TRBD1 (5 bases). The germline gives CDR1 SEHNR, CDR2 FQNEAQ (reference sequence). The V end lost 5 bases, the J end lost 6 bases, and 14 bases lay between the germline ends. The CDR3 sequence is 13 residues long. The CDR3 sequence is CASSPQGRAEQYV. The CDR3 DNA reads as TGTGCCAGCAGCCCCCAGGGTCGGGCCGAGCAGTACGTC.

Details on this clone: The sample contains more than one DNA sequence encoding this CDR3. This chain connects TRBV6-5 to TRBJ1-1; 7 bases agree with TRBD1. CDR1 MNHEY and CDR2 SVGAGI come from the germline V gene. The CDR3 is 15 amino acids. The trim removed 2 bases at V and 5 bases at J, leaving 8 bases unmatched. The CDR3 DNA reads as TGTGCCAGCAGTTACAGACGACAGGGTGGAACTGAAGCTTTCTTT. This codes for CASSYRRQGGTEAFF.

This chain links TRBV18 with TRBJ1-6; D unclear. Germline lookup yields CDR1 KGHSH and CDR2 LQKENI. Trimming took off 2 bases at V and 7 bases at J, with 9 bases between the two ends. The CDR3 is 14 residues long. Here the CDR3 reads CASSPFGENSPLHF. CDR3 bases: TGTGCCAGCTCACCATTCGGGGAAAATTCACCCCTCCACTTT.

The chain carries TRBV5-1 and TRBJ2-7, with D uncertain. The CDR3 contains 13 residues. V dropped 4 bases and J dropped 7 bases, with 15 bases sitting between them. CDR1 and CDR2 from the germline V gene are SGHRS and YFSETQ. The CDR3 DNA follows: TGCGCCAGCAGCATAGATTTGTTTGTTGAGCAGTACTTC. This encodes CASSIDLFVEQYF.

In nucleotides, the CDR3 is TGTGCCAGCAGTGAACTAGCGGGGGGCTACGAGCAGTACGTC. Its protein is CASSELAGGYEQYV. The V and J genes are TRBV28 and TRBJ2-7; 12 nucleotides align to TRBD2. This CDR3 has 14 residues. V lost 5 bases to trimming and J lost 3 bases; unmatched junction nucleotides: 2. CDR1 is MDHEN and CDR2 is SYDVKM in the germline V gene.

In DNA, the CDR3 is TGTGCCAGCAGCAACCGGGACAGGGACACCGGGGAGCTGTTTTTT. Its protein product is CASSNRDRDTGELFF. The chain couples TRBV9 to TRBJ2-2, with 9 positions matching TRBD1. CDR3 length: 15 amino acids. V shed 4 bases and J 3 bases; nucleotides not matched to a gene: 4. Germline V CDR1 and CDR2: SGDLS, YYNGEE.

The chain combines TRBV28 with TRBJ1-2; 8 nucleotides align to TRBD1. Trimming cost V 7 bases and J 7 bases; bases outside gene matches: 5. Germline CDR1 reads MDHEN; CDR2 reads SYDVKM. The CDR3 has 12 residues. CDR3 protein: CASTQGAGGYTF. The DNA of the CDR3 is TGTGCCAGCACCCAGGGGGCAGGTGGCTACACCTTC.